This TCR beta chain was sequenced during a study of identical twins. Via MiXCR, TCRdb re-called the 5' RACE reads, giving one row per CDR3 protein. The table lists about 520,000 distinct CDR3 sequences, roughly 21% of them singletons. The CDR3 covers 16 residues. V trimming: 3 bases; J trimming: 4 bases; junction bases outside the gene matches: 8. In germline, CDR1 is KGHSH, CDR2 LQKENI. The same sample was also used in a study of T cells expressing NK-cell markers. That study adds: Sorted CD3+CD56+NKG2C+, CD3+CD56+NKG2C- and CD3+CD56-NKG2C+ T cells supplied TCR beta repertoires.

This TCR was recovered from a young woman in good health. Sequenced input: CD4+ T cells sorted from blood. V is TRBV18 and J is TRBJ1-4; 7 nucleotides align to TRBD1. The CDR3: CASSPTRGQNNEKLFF. DNA for the CDR3: TGTGCCAGCTCACCTACGCGGGGACAGAATAATGAAAAACTGTTTTTT.